These T cell receptor beta chains were read from a single sample in a study of CD8 T cells in Susac syndrome. TCRdb processed the immunoSEQ multiplex PCR reads anew with MiXCR; each CDR3 protein has one entry. This table holds 330,000 or so distinct CDR3 sequences, approximately 85% found once. Sequenced material: CD8+ T cells from PBMCs. The receptors were gathered from a human donor with multiple sclerosis. Each CDR3 is given with its conserved first and last residue. The order of the fields is V gene, clone size, D gene, J gene, CDR3 protein, CDR3 DNA. D genes are given only for firm matches. The listing skips clone size in some rows; elsewhere it reads once, few, many or a size class.

TRBV28	few	TRBD2	TRBJ2-7	CASSLREPYEQYF	TGTGCCAGCAGTTTGCGGGAGCCCTACGAGCAGTACTTC
TRBV28	.	.	TRBJ2-7	CASTTSSYEQYF	TGTGCCAGCACCACTAGCTCCTACGAGCAGTACTTC
TRBV6-2/TRBV6-3	.	TRBD1	TRBJ2-5	CASSYDERTGYQETQYF	TGTGCCAGCAGTTACGACGAAAGGACAGGGTACCAGGAGACCCAGTACTTC
TRBV6-2/TRBV6-3	.	.	TRBJ2-5	CASSYSWIPPETQYF	TGTGCCAGCAGTTACTCGTGGATTCCCCCGGAGACCCAGTACTTC
TRBV27	.	.	TRBJ2-3	CASRFMEADTQYF	TGTGCCAGCAGATTTATGGAGGCAGATACGCAGTATTTT
TRBV27	once	.	TRBJ1-4	CASSLVGAGDEKLFF	TGTGCCAGCAGTTTAGTGGGGGCGGGTGATGAAAAACTGTTTTTT
TRBV15	.	TRBD1	TRBJ2-7	CATSRPQGQRYEQYF	TGTGCCACCAGCAGACCCCAGGGACAGCGCTACGAGCAGTACTTC
TRBV5-4	.	.	TRBJ1-5	CASSLAGEINQPQHF	TGTGCCAGCAGCTTGGCAGGGGAAATCAATCAGCCCCAGCATTTT
TRBV2	.	.	TRBJ1-6	CASRRRQGNSSYNSPLHF	TGTGCCAGCAGAAGACGGCAGGGGAACTCATCCTATAATTCACCCCTCCACTTT
TRBV4-2	.	TRBD1	TRBJ2-3	CASSQERGWTGGLDTQYF	TGTGCCAGCAGCCAAGAAAGAGGCTGGACAGGGGGCTTAGATACGCAGTATTTT
TRBV6-5	few	.	TRBJ2-7	CASSYGIGDFHLDEQYF	TGTGCCAGCAGTTACGGGATAGGGGACTTCCATCTGGACGAGCAGTACTTC
TRBV7-6	.	.	TRBJ2-3	CASSLGSLADTQYF	TGTGCCAGCAGCTTAGGGAGTTTGGCAGATACGCAGTATTTT
TRBV7-6	.	.	TRBJ2-1	CASSPILGNEQFF	TGTGCCAGCAGCCCGATCCTGGGCAATGAGCAGTTCTTC
TRBV7-2	.	.	TRBJ1-5	CASSLWDNGNQPQHF	TGTGCCAGCAGCTTATGGGACAACGGGAATCAGCCCCAGCATTTT
TRBV11-2	.	.	TRBJ1-2	CASSSLAGGYGYTF	TGTGCCAGCAGCTCACTCGCTGGGGGCTATGGCTACACCTTC
TRBV27	.	.	TRBJ1-5	CASSDGGSNQPQHF	TGTGCCAGCAGTGATGGGGGTAGCAATCAGCCCCAGCATTTT
TRBV5-4	.	TRBD2	TRBJ2-1	CASSLTSGVYNEQFF	TGTGCCAGCAGCTTAACTAGCGGGGTCTACAATGAGCAGTTCTTC
TRBV5-6	.	.	TRBJ2-7	CASSWGLANEQYF	TGTGCCAGCAGCTGGGGACTGGCGAACGAGCAGTACTTC
TRBV18	.	.	TRBJ1-2	CASSPLRYIIKTDGYTF	TGTGCCAGCTCACCACTCCGTTACATAATCAAGACGGATGGCTACACCTTC
TRBV6-1	.	.	TRBJ2-5	CASGHYGLLYQETQYF	TGTGCCAGCGGACACTACGGACTCCTGTACCAAGAGACCCAGTACTTC
TRBV4-1	.	TRBD1	TRBJ2-7	CASSQLRRQGYEQYF	TGCGCCAGCAGCCAACTTCGCAGACAGGGGTACGAGCAGTACTTC
TRBV6-2/TRBV6-3	.	.	TRBJ2-7	CASSYFSYEQYF	TGTGCCAGCAGTTATTTCAGCTACGAGCAGTACTTC
TRBV11-2	.	.	TRBJ2-7	CASSLYLDLSYEQYF	TGTGCCAGCAGCTTATACTTAGACCTCTCCTACGAGCAGTACTTC
TRBV7-9	.	.	TRBJ1-5	CASSSIEQPQHF	TGTGCCAGCAGCTCCATAGAGCAGCCCCAGCATTTT
TRBV5-4	few	.	TRBJ2-1	CASSLYPNEQFF	TGTGCCAGCAGCTTGTACCCCAATGAGCAGTTCTTC
TRBV11-2	.	.	TRBJ2-2	CASSQKAGELFF	TGTGCCAGCAGCCAAAAGGCCGGGGAGCTGTTTTTT
TRBV24-1	.	.	TRBJ2-1	CATTDTLFNGQFF	TGTGCCACCACCGACACCTTATTCAATGGGCAGTTCTTC